The present entry profiles one T cell receptor beta chain with its context. What it recognizes is unknown. From the RT-PCR reads, TCRdb called clonotypes with MiXCR, one entry per CDR3 protein. The sample has over 150,000 distinct CDR3 sequences, about 10% seen once. These data are taken from a study of response to subunit inactivated influenza vaccine. The CDR3 consists of 15 residues. Germline-derived CDR1 and CDR2 are SEHNR and FQNEAQ (reference sequence). J gave up 1 base and V 6 bases, and 8 bases lay outside the gene matches. General study points: Authors suggested few new T cells are recruited by each seasonal influenza vaccination.

The receptor comes from a man in his fifties or sixties who received an inactivated influenza vaccine. The chain is built from TRBV7-9 and TRBJ2-5, with 7 positions matching TRBD1. Source: CD8+ T cells sorted from PBMCs, taken around 25 months after vaccination. The CDR3 here is CASRPGQVTQETQYF. In DNA form, the CDR3 reads TGTGCCAGCAGACCAGGACAGGTTACCCAAGAGACCCAGTACTTC.